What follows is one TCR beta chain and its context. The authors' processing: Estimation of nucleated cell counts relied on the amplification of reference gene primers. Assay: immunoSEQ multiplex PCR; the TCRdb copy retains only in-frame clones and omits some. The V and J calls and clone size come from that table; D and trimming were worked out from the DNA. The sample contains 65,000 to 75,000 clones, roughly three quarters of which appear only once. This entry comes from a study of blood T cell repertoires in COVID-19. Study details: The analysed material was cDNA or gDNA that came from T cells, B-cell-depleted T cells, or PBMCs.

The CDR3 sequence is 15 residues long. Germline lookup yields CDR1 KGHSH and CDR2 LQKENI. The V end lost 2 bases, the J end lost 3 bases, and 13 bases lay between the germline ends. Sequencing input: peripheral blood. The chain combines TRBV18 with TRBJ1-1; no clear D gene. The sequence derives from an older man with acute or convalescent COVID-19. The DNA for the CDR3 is TGTGCCAGCTCACCAGTAAGAATACAGTACACTGAAGCTTTCTTT. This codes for CASSPVRIQYTEAFF.